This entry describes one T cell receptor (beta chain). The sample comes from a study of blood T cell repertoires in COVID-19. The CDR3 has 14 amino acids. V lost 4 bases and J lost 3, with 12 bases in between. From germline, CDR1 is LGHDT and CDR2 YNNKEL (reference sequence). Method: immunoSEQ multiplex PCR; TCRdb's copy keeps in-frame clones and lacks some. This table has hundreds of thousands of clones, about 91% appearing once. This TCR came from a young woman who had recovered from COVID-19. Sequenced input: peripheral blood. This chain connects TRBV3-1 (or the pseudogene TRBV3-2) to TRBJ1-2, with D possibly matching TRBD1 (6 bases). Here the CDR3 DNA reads TGTGCCAGCAGCCTAGCCGGACAGTACTATGGCTACACCTTC. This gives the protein CASSLAGQYYGYTF.